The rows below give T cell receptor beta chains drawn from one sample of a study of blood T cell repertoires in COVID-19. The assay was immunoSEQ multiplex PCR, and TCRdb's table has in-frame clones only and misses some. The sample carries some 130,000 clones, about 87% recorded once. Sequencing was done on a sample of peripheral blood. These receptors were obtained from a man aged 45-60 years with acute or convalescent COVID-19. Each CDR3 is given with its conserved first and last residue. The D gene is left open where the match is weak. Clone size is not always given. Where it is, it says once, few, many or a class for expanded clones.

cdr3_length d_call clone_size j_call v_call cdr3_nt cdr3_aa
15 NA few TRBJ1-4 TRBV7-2 TGTGCCAGCAGTTACGGGCCCCGTCAGGGAGAAAAACTGTTTTTT CASSYGPRQGEKLFF
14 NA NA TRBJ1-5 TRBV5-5 TGTGCCAGCAGACCTACAGTAGACAATCAGCCCCAGCATTTT CASRPTVDNQPQHF
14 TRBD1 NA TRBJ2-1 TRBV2 TGTGCCAGCAGCAGGACAGGGCCCCTCAGTGAGCAGTTCTTC CASSRTGPLSEQFF
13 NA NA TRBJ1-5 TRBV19 TGTGCCAGTAGTATAACAGGCAATCAGCCCCAGCATTTT CASSITGNQPQHF
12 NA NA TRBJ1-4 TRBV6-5 TGTGCCAGCAGTTACCAGGCAGGTCGGCTGTTTTTT CASSYQAGRLFF
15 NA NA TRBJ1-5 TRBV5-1 TGCGCCAGCAGCCCGGGTGGGGGCAGTTATCAGCCCCAGCATTTT CASSPGGGSYQPQHF
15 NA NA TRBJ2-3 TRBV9 TGTGCCAGCAGCGTAGTGACTTCAGGGGCAGATACGCAGTATTTT CASSVVTSGADTQYF
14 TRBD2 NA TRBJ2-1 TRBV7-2 TGTGCCAGCAGCTCCCCTAGCGGGAGGGATGAGCAGTTCTTC CASSSPSGRDEQFF
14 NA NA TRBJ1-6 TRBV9 TGTGCCAGCAGCGCACCCCCTAGGGGTTCACCCCTCCACTTT CASSAPPRGSPLHF
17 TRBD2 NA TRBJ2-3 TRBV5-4 TGTGCCAGCAGCCCAGGGCTAGCGGGAGGCCAGTCAGATACGCAGTATTTT CASSPGLAGGQSDTQYF
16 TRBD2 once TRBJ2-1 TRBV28 TGTGCCAGCGAGACTAGCGGGAGGGGTGCCTACAATGAGCAGTTCTTC CASETSGRGAYNEQFF
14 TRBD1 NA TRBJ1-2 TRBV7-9 TGTGCCAGCACCAAGGACAGGGGGCTTCATGGCTACACCTTC CASTKDRGLHGYTF
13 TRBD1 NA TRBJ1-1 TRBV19 TGTGCCAGTAGTGCCCCTGGACAGGGAAAAGCTTTCTTT CASSAPGQGKAFF
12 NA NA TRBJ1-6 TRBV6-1 TGTGCCAGCAGTGAGAGTCAATCACCCCTCCACTTT CASSESQSPLHF
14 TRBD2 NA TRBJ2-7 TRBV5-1 TGCGCCAGCACCAAGGGACTAGCGGGAGGCGAGCAGTACTTC CASTKGLAGGEQYF
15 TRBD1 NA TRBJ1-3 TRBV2 TGTGCCAGCTTAGCAGGGGGCATCCCTGGAAACACCATATATTTT CASLAGGIPGNTIYF
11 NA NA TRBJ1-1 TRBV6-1 TGTGCCAGCAGTGAGGGGGGGAAAGCTTTCTTT CASSEGGKAFF
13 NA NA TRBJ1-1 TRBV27 TGTGCCAGCAGTTTACAATGGGCAGGGCGAGCTTTCTTT CASSLQWAGRAFF
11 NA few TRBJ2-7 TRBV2 TGTGCCAGCAGTGTACGGGACGAGCAGTACTTC CASSVRDEQYF